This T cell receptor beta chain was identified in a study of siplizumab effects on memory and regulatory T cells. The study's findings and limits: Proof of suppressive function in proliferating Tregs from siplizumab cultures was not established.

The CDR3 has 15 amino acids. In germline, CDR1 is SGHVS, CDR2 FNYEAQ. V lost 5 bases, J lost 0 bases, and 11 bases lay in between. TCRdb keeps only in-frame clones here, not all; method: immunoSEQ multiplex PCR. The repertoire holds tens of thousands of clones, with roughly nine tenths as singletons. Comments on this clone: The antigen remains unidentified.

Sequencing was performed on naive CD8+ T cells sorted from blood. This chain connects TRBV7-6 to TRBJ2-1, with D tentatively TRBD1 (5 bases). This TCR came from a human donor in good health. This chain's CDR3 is CASSPGHSSYNEQFF. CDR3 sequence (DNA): TGTGCCAGCAGCCCAGGGCACAGCTCCTACAATGAGCAGTTCTTC.